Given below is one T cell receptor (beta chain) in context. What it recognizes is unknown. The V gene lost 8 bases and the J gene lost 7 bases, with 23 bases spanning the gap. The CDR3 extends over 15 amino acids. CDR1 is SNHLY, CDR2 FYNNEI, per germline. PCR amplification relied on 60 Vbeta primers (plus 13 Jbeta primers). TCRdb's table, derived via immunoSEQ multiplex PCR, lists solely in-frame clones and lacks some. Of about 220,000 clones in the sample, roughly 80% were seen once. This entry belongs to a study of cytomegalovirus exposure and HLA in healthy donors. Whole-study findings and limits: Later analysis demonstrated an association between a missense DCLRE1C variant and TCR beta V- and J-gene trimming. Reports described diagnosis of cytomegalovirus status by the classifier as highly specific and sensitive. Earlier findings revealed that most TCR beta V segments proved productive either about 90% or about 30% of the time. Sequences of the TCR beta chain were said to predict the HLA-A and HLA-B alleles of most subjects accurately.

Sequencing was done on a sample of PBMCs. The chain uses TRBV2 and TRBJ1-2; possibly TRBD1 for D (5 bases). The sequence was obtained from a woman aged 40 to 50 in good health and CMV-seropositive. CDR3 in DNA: TGTGCCAGCTTAGGACGGGGAGGGGACGACGGTGGCTACACCTTC. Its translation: CASLGRGGDDGGYTF.